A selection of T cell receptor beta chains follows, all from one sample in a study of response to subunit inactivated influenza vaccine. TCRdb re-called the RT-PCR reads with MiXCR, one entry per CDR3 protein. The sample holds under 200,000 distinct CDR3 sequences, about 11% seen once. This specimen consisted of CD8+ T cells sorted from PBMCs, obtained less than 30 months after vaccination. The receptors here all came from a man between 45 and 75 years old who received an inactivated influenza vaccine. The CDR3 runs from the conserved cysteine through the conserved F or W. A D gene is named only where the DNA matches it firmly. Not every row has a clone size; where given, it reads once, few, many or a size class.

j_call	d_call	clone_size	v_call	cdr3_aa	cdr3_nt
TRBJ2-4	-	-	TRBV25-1	CASSEYTGPSNIQYF	TGTGCCAGCAGTGAATATACGGGACCCTCAAACATTCAGTACTTC
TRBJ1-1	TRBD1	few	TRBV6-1	CASSKTGVDTEAFF	TGTGCCAGCAGTAAGACAGGGGTAGACACTGAAGCTTTCTTT
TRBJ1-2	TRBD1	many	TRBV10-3	CAIRGTGTGGDGYTF	TGTGCCATCAGGGGTACCGGGACAGGGGGCGATGGCTACACCTTC
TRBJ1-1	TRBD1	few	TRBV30	CAWDRGNTEAFF	TGTGCCTGGGACAGGGGCAACACTGAAGCTTTCTTT
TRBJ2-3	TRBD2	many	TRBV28	CASSHLAGGSTDTQYF	TGTGCCAGCAGTCACCTAGCGGGGGGGAGCACAGATACGCAGTATTTT
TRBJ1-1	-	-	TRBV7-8	CASSPYKNTEAFF	TGTGCCAGCAGCCCATACAAGAACACTGAAGCTTTCTTT
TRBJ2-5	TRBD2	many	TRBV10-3	CAISESLSGSGGLQETQYF	TGTGCCATCAGTGAGTCTTTATCGGGGAGCGGGGGTCTCCAAGAGACCCAGTACTTC
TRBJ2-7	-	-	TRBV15	CATSSAQAGRGWEQYF	TGTGCCACCAGCAGCGCTCAAGCCGGCAGGGGATGGGAGCAGTACTTC
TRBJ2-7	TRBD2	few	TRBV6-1	CASSGPGGTYEQYF	TGTGCCAGCAGTGGCCCCGGGGGGACCTACGAGCAGTACTTC
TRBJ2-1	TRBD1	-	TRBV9	CASSGQGSVNEQFF	TGTGCCAGCAGCGGACAGGGGTCCGTCAATGAGCAGTTCTTC
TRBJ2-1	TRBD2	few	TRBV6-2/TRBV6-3	CASSTVAGGLGEQFF	TGTGCCAGCAGTACCGTAGCGGGAGGGCTTGGTGAGCAGTTCTTC
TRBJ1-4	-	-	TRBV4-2	CASGELGWGEKLFF	TGTGCCAGCGGAGAATTGGGTTGGGGTGAAAAACTGTTTTTT
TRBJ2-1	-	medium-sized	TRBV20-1	CSAGDIFSSTNEQFF	TGCAGTGCTGGTGACATATTCTCCTCCACCAATGAGCAGTTCTTC
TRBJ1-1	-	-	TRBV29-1	CSVELGLNTEAFF	TGCAGCGTAGAGCTTGGCCTGAACACTGAAGCTTTCTTT
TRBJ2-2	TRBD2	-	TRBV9	CASSFPTSGSRNTGELFF	TGTGCCAGCAGCTTCCCGACTAGCGGGAGTCGTAACACCGGGGAGCTGTTTTTT
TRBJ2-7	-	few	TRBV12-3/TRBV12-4	CASSRDTREREYF	TGTGCCAGCAGTCGGGATACGAGAGAGAGAGAGTACTTC
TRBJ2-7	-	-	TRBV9	CASSVNPGRGEQYF	TGTGCCAGCAGCGTAAATCCGGGCCGGGGCGAGCAGTACTTC
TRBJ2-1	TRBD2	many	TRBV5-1	CASSLAASGGAGQFF	TGCGCCAGCAGCTTGGCGGCTAGCGGGGGGGCTGGGCAGTTCTTC
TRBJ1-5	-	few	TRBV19	CASSIQGQPQHF	TGTGCCAGTAGTATTCAGGGTCAGCCCCAGCATTTT
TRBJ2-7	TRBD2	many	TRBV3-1	CASSHLSSGQSYEQYF	TGTGCCAGCAGCCATCTCTCTAGCGGGCAATCCTACGAGCAGTACTTC
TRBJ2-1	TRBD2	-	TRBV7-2	CASSLALTSGSYNEQFF	TGTGCCAGCAGCTTAGCCCTGACTAGCGGGAGTTACAATGAGCAGTTCTTC
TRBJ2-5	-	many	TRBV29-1	CSVRERLYMETQYF	TGCAGCGTCCGGGAGCGTCTGTACATGGAGACCCAGTACTTC
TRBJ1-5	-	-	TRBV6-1	CASRLTGLGNQPQHF	TGTGCCAGCAGACTTACAGGGTTGGGCAATCAGCCCCAGCATTTT
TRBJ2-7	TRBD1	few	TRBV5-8	CASSLLGTGNEQYF	TGTGCCAGCAGCTTGTTAGGGACAGGGAACGAGCAGTACTTC
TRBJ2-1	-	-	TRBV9	CASSVAGALGLSSYNEQFF	TGTGCCAGCAGCGTAGCCGGAGCCTTGGGACTTTCTTCCTACAATGAGCAGTTCTTC
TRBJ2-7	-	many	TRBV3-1	CASSQEFGQSSYEQYF	TGTGCCAGCAGCCAAGAATTCGGACAGAGCTCCTACGAGCAGTACTTC
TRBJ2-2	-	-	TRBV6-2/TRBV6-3	CASSYLAGELFF	TGTGCCAGCAGTTATTTGGCCGGGGAGCTGTTTTTT
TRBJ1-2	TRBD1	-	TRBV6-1	CASSGDSYYGYTF	TGTGCCAGCAGTGGGGACAGCTACTATGGCTACACCTTC
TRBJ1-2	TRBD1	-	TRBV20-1	CSAKPGTDDGYTF	TGCAGTGCAAAACCCGGGACAGACGATGGCTACACCTTC
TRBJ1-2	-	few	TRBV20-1	CSARSQANYGYTF	TGCAGTGCTAGATCGCAGGCTAACTATGGCTACACCTTC
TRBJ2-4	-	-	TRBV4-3	CASSQGYREDPAKNIQYF	TGCGCCAGCAGCCAAGGCTACAGGGAAGACCCAGCCAAAAACATTCAGTACTTC
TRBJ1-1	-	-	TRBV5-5	CASSPPNTEAFF	TGTGCCAGCAGCCCTCCGAACACTGAAGCTTTCTTT
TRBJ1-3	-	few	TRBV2	CASSEVPGLGNTIYF	TGTGCCAGCAGTGAAGTACCGGGACTCGGAAACACCATATATTTT
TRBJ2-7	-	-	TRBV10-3	CAISSKYTYEQYF	TGTGCCATCAGTTCGAAGTATACCTACGAGCAGTACTTC
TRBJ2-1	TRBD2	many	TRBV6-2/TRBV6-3	CASSSFVLAGDYNEQFF	TGTGCCAGCAGTTCCTTCGTACTAGCGGGGGACTACAATGAGCAGTTCTTC
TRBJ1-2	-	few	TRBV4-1	CASSPPGVDGYTF	TGCGCCAGCAGCCCTCCTGGGGTCGATGGCTACACCTTC
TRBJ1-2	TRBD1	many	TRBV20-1	CSARNRDRGDGYTF	TGCAGTGCTAGAAATCGGGACAGGGGTGACGGCTACACCTTC
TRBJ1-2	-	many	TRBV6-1	CASSDNRGEIYYGYTF	TGTGCCAGCAGTGACAATCGCGGCGAGATTTACTATGGCTACACCTTC
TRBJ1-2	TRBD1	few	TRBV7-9	CAIRTGAYGYTF	TGTGCCATTCGGACAGGGGCCTATGGCTACACCTTC
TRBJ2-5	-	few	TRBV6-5	CASSYGVGTQETQYF	TGTGCCAGCAGTTACGGAGTGGGGACCCAAGAGACCCAGTACTTC
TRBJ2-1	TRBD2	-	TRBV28	CASTFGTSSYNEQFF	TGTGCCAGCACGTTTGGGACTAGCTCTTACAATGAGCAGTTCTTC
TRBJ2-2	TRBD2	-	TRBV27	CASSLFSGGRNTGELFF	TGTGCCAGCAGTTTATTTTCGGGAGGGAGAAACACCGGGGAGCTGTTTTTT
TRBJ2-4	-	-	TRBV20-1	CSARDPGQLENIQYF	TGCAGTGCTAGAGACCCGGGACAACTGGAAAACATTCAGTACTTC
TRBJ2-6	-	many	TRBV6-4	CASSAHGGQGANVLTF	TGTGCCAGCAGTGCCCACGGGGGGCAAGGGGCCAACGTCCTGACTTTC
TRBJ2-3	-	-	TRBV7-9	CASSLGTVTGSTDTQYF	TGTGCCAGCAGCTTAGGGACAGTCACTGGGAGCACAGATACGCAGTATTTT
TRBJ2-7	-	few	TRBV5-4	CASSLASGSHEQYF	TGTGCCAGCAGCTTGGCCTCGGGCTCTCACGAGCAGTACTTC
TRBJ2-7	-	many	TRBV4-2	CASSQDSREQYF	TGTGCCAGCAGCCAAGATAGCCGCGAGCAGTACTTC
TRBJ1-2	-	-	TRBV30	CAWSVGPEYGYTF	TGTGCCTGGAGTGTAGGCCCGGAATATGGCTACACCTTC
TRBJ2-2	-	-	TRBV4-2	CASSQVGAGTGELFF	TGTGCCAGCAGCCAAGTTGGGGCGGGCACCGGGGAGCTGTTTTTT
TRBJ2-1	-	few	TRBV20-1	CSAQNLNEQFF	TGCAGTGCCCAAAACCTGAATGAGCAGTTCTTC
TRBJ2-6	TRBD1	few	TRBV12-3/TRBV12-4	CASRGTGSPSGANVLTF	TGTGCCAGCAGGGGGACAGGAAGCCCCTCTGGGGCCAACGTCCTGACTTTC
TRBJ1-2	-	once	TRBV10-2	CASSPGSFYGYTF	TGCGCCAGCAGCCCCGGCAGCTTCTATGGCTACACCTTC
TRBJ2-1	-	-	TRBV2	CAFSPGNRAVDPHHNEQFF	TGTGCCTTCAGCCCAGGTAACAGGGCCGTCGATCCCCACCACAATGAGCAGTTCTTC
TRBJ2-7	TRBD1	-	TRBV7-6	CASSLSTGGGPEQYF	TGTGCCAGCAGCTTAAGTACAGGGGGCGGACCCGAGCAGTACTTC
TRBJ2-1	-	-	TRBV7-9	CASSIPGATYNEQFF	TGTGCCAGCAGCATCCCAGGGGCCACCTACAATGAGCAGTTCTTC
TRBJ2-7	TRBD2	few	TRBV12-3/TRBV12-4	CASRGAGGNYEQYF	TGTGCCAGCAGGGGGGCGGGGGGAAATTACGAGCAGTACTTC
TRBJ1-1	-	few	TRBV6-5	CASSYWSGYGTEAFF	TGTGCCAGCAGTTATTGGTCGGGGTACGGGACTGAAGCTTTCTTT
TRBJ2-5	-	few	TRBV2	CASIQWGETQYF	TGTGCCAGCATCCAGTGGGGAGAGACCCAGTACTTC
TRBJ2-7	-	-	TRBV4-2	CASSQEDGSSYEQYF	TGTGCCAGCAGCCAAGAGGACGGGAGCTCCTACGAGCAGTACTTC